This paragraph covers one TCR beta chain sequence. These data belong to a study of spatial heterogeneity in lung cancer. Across the whole study: Averaged across combinations, each unique TCR and UMI pairing appeared more than ten times in raw reads, which were uncorrected.

Sample time point: blood at routine non-recurrence follow-up after resection. Whole RNA was taken from tumor, nontumor lung or frozen PBMC; it was then sequenced unsorted. This CDR3 is built from 18 residues. Germline assignment: CDR1 SGHRS and CDR2 YFSETQ. V shed 0 bases and J 3 bases; nucleotides not matched to a gene: 10. Each molecule of TCR cDNA was tagged with one unique molecular identifier. TCRdb itself ran the 5' RACE reads through MiXCR, one entry per CDR3 protein. The sample lists approximately 27,000 distinct CDR3 sequences, about 6% occurring once. The sample consisted of PBMCs, taken at follow-up. The chain combines TRBV5-1 with TRBJ2-4; 9 positions match TRBD2. This TCR was sampled from a male donor with early-stage non-small cell lung cancer. CDR3 residues: CASSLAGGGRAHKNIQYF. The CDR3 DNA reads as TGCGCCAGCAGCTTGGCTGGAGGCGGGAGGGCTCACAAAAACATTCAGTACTTC. The full variable domain, with the rest looked up from reference TRBV5-1 and TRBJ2-4, is KAGVTQTPRYLIKTRGQQVTLSCSPISGHRSVSWYQQTPGQGLQFLFEYFSETQRNKGNFPGRFSGRQFSNSRSEMNVSTLELGDSALYLCASSLAGGGRAHKNIQYFGAGTRLSVL.